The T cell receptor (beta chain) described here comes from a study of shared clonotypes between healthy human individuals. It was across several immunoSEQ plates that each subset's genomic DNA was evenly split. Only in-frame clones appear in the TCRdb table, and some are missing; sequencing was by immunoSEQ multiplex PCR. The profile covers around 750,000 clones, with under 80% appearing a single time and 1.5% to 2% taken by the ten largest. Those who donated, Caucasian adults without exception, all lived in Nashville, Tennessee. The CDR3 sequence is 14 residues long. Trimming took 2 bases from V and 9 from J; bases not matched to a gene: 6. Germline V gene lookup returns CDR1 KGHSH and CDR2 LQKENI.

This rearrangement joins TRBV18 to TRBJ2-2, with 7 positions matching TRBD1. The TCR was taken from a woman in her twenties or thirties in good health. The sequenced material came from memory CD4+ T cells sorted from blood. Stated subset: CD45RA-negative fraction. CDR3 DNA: TGTGCCAGCTCACCAGGACAGGTGGACCGGGAGCTGTTTTTT. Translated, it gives CASSPGQVDRELFF.